This TCR beta chain was sequenced during a study of cytomegalovirus exposure and HLA in healthy donors. Broader study findings: The study recorded 150 to 200 TCR beta chains that were cytomegalovirus-associated.

On this clone itself: Its antigen remains unidentified.

This CDR3 is 14 amino acids long. Germline CDR1 is SGDLS and CDR2 is YYNGEE. Trimming took 3 bases from V and 5 from J, leaving 14 bases between them. Produced via immunoSEQ multiplex PCR; TCRdb's table is partial and in-frame only. The table has approximately 200,000 clones, almost 90% seen once. This receptor was taken from a woman between 18 and 29 years old in good health and CMV-seronegative. The sequencing input was PBMCs. This chain uses TRBV9 with TRBJ2-5; D possibly corresponds to TRBD1 (6 bases). CDR3 DNA: TGTGCCAGCAGCGCCCAACAGGGTTGGGAGACCCAGTACTTC. Protein sequence: CASSAQQGWETQYF.